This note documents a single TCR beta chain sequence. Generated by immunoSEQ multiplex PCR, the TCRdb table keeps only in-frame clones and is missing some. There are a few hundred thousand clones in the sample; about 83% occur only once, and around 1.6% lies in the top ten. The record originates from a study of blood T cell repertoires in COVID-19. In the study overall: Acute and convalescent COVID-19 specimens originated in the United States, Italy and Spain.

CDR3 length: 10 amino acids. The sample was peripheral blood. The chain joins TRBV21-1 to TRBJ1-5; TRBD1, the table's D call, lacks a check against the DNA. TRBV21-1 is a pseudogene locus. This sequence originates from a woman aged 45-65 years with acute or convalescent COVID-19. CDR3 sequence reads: CASTDRAQHF. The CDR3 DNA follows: TGTGCCAGCACCGACAGGGCCCAGCATTTT.